The 8 T cell receptor beta chains given below trace back to one sample, sequenced in a study of shared clonotypes between healthy human individuals. This table comes from immunoSEQ multiplex PCR, and its TCRdb copy is limited to in-frame clones, with some not included. The sample carries 90,000 to 150,000 clones, around 68% recorded once. The specimen was memory CD8+ T cells sorted from blood. This sample's subset: CD45RO+ cells pooled with CCR7-negative TemRA cells. The origin of the receptors is a woman in her thirties in good health.

This clone was detected only once. V gene TRBV11-2 combines with J gene TRBJ2-7; D may be TRBD2 (6 bases). Trimming removed 3 bases from V and 5 bases from J, with 14 bases in between. This CDR3 is built from 14 residues. Per germline, CDR1 SGHAT and CDR2 FQNNGV. Here the CDR3 reads CASSLGEAWHEQYF. CDR3 sequence (DNA): TGTGCCAGCAGCTTGGGGGAGGCTTGGCACGAGCAGTACTTC.

The gene calls are TRBV5-5 and TRBJ2-7, with D possibly TRBD2 on 5 matching bases. CDR1 and CDR2 (germline): SGHKS, YYEKEE (reference sequence). V was trimmed by 0 bases and J by 3 bases, leaving 7 bases between them. CDR3 length: 13 residues. The CDR3 DNA is TGTGCCAGCAGCTTGGGGGGAGACTACGAGCAGTACTTC. Its protein is CASSLGGDYEQYF.

J is TRBJ2-7 and V is TRBV28; 8 bases are shared with TRBD1. This CDR3 is built from 11 residues. Per germline, CDR1 MDHEN and CDR2 SYDVKM. The junction had 3 bases not matched to a gene; V was cut back by 2 bases and J by 12 bases. In nucleotides, the CDR3 is TGTGCCAGCAGTTTAGGACAGGGACGGTACTTC. Amino acids: CASSLGQGRYF.

The chain employs TRBV7-2 and TRBJ2-5, with 7 bases that match TRBD2. Unmatched junction bases numbered 8, after V lost 1 base and J lost 9 bases. The CDR3 runs 14 residues. Germline V gives CDR1 SGHTA, CDR2 FQGNSA. CDR3 in DNA: TGTGCCAGCAGCTTAGAGGGAGGGCTGAAATCCCAGTACTTC. This encodes CASSLEGGLKSQYF.

The chain has TRBV7-7 and TRBJ2-7, with D possibly matching TRBD2 (5 bases). V lost 2 bases, J lost 3 bases, and 8 bases lay in between. This CDR3 comprises 13 residues. The germline V gene encodes CDR1 SSHAT and CDR2 FNYEAQ (reference sequence). CDR3 sequence: CASSLSGDYEQYF. In DNA, the CDR3 is TGTGCCAGCAGCTTATCCGGGGACTACGAGCAGTACTTC.

This chain joins TRBV7-9 and TRBJ1-2; TRBD1 matches at 8 bases. Germline assignment: CDR1 SEHNR and CDR2 FQNEAQ (reference sequence). The CDR3 covers 19 residues. V dropped 4 bases and J dropped 0; count of bases not matched to a gene: 16. CDR3 sequence: CASSSRRGTGGTTNYGYTF. In nucleotides, the CDR3 is TGTGCCAGCAGCTCCCGCCGCGGTACAGGGGGGACAACTAACTATGGCTACACCTTC.

The chain links TRBV25-1 to TRBJ1-5, with D uncertain. The CDR3 length is 17 residues. V shed 2 bases and J shed 1 base, with 15 bases lying between them. Germline V gene data show CDR1 as MGHDK and CDR2 as SYGVNS. In DNA, the CDR3 is TGTGCCAGCAGTGAACCCGGGGATTTGGGGAGCAATCAGCCCCAGCATTTT. This encodes CASSEPGDLGSNQPQHF.

This clone was observed at least ten times. The chain links TRBV18 to TRBJ1-1; 7 nucleotides align to TRBD1. The CDR3 spans 14 residues. V lost 5 bases to trimming and J lost 1 base; unmatched junction nucleotides: 4. Germline V CDR1 and CDR2: KGHSH, LQKENI. The CDR3 reads CASSKEGANTEAFF. The CDR3 DNA is TGTGCCAGCTCAAAGGAGGGGGCGAACACTGAAGCTTTCTTT.